This passage covers 21 T cell receptor beta chains from one sample sequenced in a study of blood T cell repertoires in COVID-19. Data came from immunoSEQ multiplex PCR; TCRdb stores just in-frame clones and leaves some out. The repertoire holds about 330,000 clones, with roughly 86% as singletons. Sequencing input: PBMCs or T cells enriched from blood (not recorded which). The receptors originated from a woman aged 25-40 years who had recovered from COVID-19.

CDR3 loop: CASSQGRLESPLHF. For the CDR3, the DNA is TGCGCCAGCAGCCAAGGCCGCCTGGAGTCACCCCTCCACTTT. V usage is TRBV4-1 and J usage is TRBJ1-6; D is ambiguous. The V end lost 1 base, the J end lost 10 bases, and 11 bases lay between the germline ends. The CDR3 is 14 residues long. CDR1 is MGHRA, CDR2 YSYEKL, per germline.

This chain connects TRBV5-1 to TRBJ2-1, with 10 bases that match TRBD2. Trimming cost V 6 bases and J 4 bases; bases outside gene matches: 7. CDR3 length equals 15 residues. The V gene's germline CDR1 is SGHRS and CDR2 YFSETQ. CDR3 amino acids: CASTLTSGFYNEQFF. The CDR3, as DNA: TGCGCCAGCACTTTGACTAGCGGGTTTTACAATGAGCAGTTCTTC.

This clone was counted between two and nine times. This chain links TRBV5-1 with TRBJ1-4, with a weak D call TRBD1 (6 bases). Looked up from germline, CDR1 is SGHRS and CDR2 is YFSETQ. CDR3 length: 13 residues. Trimming took 5 bases from V and 5 from J, leaving 10 bases between them. The CDR3 loop is CASRRQENEKLFF. DNA of the CDR3: TGCGCCAGCAGAAGACAGGAGAATGAAAAACTGTTTTTT. The whole variable domain, filled in from reference TRBV5-1 and TRBJ1-4, reads KAGVTQTPRYLIKTRGQQVTLSCSPISGHRSVSWYQQTPGQGLQFLFEYFSETQRNKGNFPGRFSGRQFSNSRSEMNVSTLELGDSALYLCASRRQENEKLFFGSGTQLSVL.

The chain is built from TRBV9 and TRBJ1-1, with 8 positions matching TRBD1. Germline CDR1 reads SGDLS; CDR2 reads YYNGEE. The V and J ends lost 3 bases and 4 bases, in that order; junction bases with no gene match: 14. This CDR3 spans 17 amino acids. CDR3 protein: CASSAQRARGLGTEAFF. The CDR3 DNA is TGTGCCAGCAGCGCCCAGAGGGCCAGGGGGCTTGGCACTGAAGCTTTCTTT.

This clone was found once. The V gene is TRBV16, the J gene TRBJ2-3; D is unclear. The CDR3 is 15 residues long. The germline V gene has CDR1 KGHSY and CDR2 FQNENV. V shed 0 bases and J shed 0 bases, with 7 bases lying between them. CDR3 nucleotides: TGTGCCAGCAGCCAATCGCCAGGAAGCACAGATACGCAGTATTTT. Translation gives CASSQSPGSTDTQYF.

This chain joins TRBV19 and TRBJ2-2; D is perhaps TRBD2 (5 bases). The germline CDR1 and CDR2 sequences are LNHDA and SQIVND (reference sequence). This CDR3 has 15 amino acids. Trimming removed 7 bases at V and 4 bases at J, with 16 bases between. The CDR3 loop is CASTSISGSTGELFF. CDR3 DNA sequence: TGTGCCAGTACTTCCATTTCGGGATCCACCGGGGAGCTGTTTTTT.

The chain recombines TRBV7-9 with TRBJ1-1, with a tentative D call TRBD1 (6 bases). Germline V gene data show CDR1 as SEHNR and CDR2 as FQNEAQ (reference sequence). Trimming stripped 1 base from V and 6 bases from J, with 9 bases between. The CDR3 runs to 13 residues. CDR3 loop: CASSLDRAAEAFF. The CDR3 bases are TGTGCCAGCAGCTTAGACAGGGCTGCTGAAGCTTTCTTT.

The chain carries TRBV7-2 and TRBJ1-3, with D possibly TRBD1 on 5 matching bases. CDR1 and CDR2 (germline): SGHTA, FQGNSA. There are 17 residues in the CDR3. The V end lost 1 base, the J end lost 2 bases, and 15 bases lay between the germline ends. In DNA form, the CDR3 reads TGTGCCAGCAGCTTAGTTCCGGGGGTGGTAGCTGGAAACACCATATATTTT. It translates to CASSLVPGVVAGNTIYF.

V usage is TRBV11-2 and J usage is TRBJ1-4; D might be TRBD1 (5 bases). Germline V gene data show CDR1 as SGHAT and CDR2 as FQNNGV. The CDR3 totals 16 residues. V was cut by 2 bases and J by 7 bases, with 17 bases left in between. The CDR3 here is CASSLNHPRAGEKLFF. The CDR3 DNA is TGTGCCAGCAGCTTAAACCACCCCAGGGCTGGTGAAAAACTGTTTTTT.

The chain employs TRBV27 and TRBJ2-3; D is uncertain. The CDR3 extends over 14 amino acids. Trimming pared 5 bases from V and 4 bases from J, leaving 13 bases between. Per germline, CDR1 MNHEY and CDR2 SMNVEV (reference sequence). As DNA, the CDR3 is TGTGCCAGCAGTCCCCGTCGGTTCTCAGATACGCAGTATTTT. Translated, it gives CASSPRRFSDTQYF.

In this sample, this clone turned up many times. The chain combines TRBV25-1 with TRBJ2-1; 9 bases map to TRBD2. The germline V gene has CDR1 MGHDK and CDR2 SYGVNS. The CDR3 contains 16 residues. V trimming: 4 bases; J trimming: 0 bases; junction bases outside the gene matches: 4. The CDR3 DNA follows: TGTGCCAGCAGTGGGGGACTAGCAGGCTCCTACAATGAGCAGTTCTTC. Amino acids: CASSGGLAGSYNEQFF.

The rearrangement joins TRBV7-8 to TRBJ2-5; TRBD1 agrees at 8 bases. Germline-derived CDR1 and CDR2 are SGHVS and FQNEAQ. With 5 bases clipped from V and 5 bases from J, the junction kept 7 bases outside the gene matches. The CDR3 spans 14 residues. As DNA, the CDR3 is TGTGCCAGCAGCCTCCGGGACAGGCAGGAGACCCAGTACTTC. Its protein is CASSLRDRQETQYF.

The chain employs TRBV27 and TRBJ2-3; D is uncertain. Trimming took off 8 bases at V and 3 bases at J, with 15 bases between the two ends. The CDR3 is made up of 14 amino acids. Germline V CDR1 and CDR2: MNHEY, SMNVEV (reference sequence). CDR3 sequence (DNA): TGTGCCAGCGGTGCTCCTCTATTTACAGATACGCAGTATTTT. Its protein is CASGAPLFTDTQYF.

The gene calls are TRBV19 and TRBJ1-6, with D unresolved. CDR1 is LNHDA, CDR2 SQIVND, per germline (reference sequence). The CDR3 contains 14 residues. Trimming cost V 8 bases and J 8 bases, with 16 bases left between them. This CDR3 is CASESGVGDSPLHF. In DNA, the CDR3 is TGTGCCAGTGAATCGGGCGTCGGGGATTCACCCCTCCACTTT.

With respect to this clone: Other nucleotide sequences in the sample specify the same CDR3. This sequence joins TRBV6-5 and TRBJ1-1, with D tentatively TRBD1 (5 bases). Germline CDR1 and CDR2: MNHEY and SVGAGI. V was trimmed by 0 bases and J by 4 bases, leaving 9 bases between them. This CDR3 has 14 residues. CDR3 sequence (DNA): TGTGCCAGCAGTTACTCGTCCGGGGGCACTGAAGCTTTCTTT. Translation gives CASSYSSGGTEAFF.

V is TRBV6-5 and J is TRBJ1-4; 7 positions agree with TRBD1. This CDR3 spans 14 amino acids. CDR1 is MNHEY and CDR2 is SVGAGI in the germline V gene. Trimming at V came to 5 bases and at J to 7 bases, leaving 7 bases not matched to a gene. In DNA, the CDR3 is TGTGCCAGCAGTATGGACAGACAGGGTGAAAAACTGTTTTTT. It codes for CASSMDRQGEKLFF.

Written as DNA, the CDR3 is TGTGCCAGCAGCTTGGGACCCGCGGGAGGGCTATACGGCTACACCTTC. Amino acids: CASSLGPAGGLYGYTF. The gene calls are TRBV5-5 and TRBJ1-2; D ambiguous. The germline V gene has CDR1 SGHKS and CDR2 YYEKEE (reference sequence). CDR3 length equals 16 residues. Deletions cut 0 bases from V and 8 bases from J, with 20 bases between.

This chain uses TRBV27 with TRBJ2-3, with 10 bases identical to TRBD2. Germline loops: CDR1 MNHEY, CDR2 SMNVEV (reference sequence). CDR3 size: 18 residues. The V and J ends lost 3 bases and 0 bases, in that order; junction bases with no gene match: 9. The CDR3 sequence: CASSFLQAGGLSTDTQYF. CDR3 nucleotide sequence: TGTGCCAGCAGTTTTTTACAAGCGGGGGGGCTTAGCACAGATACGCAGTATTTT.

This chain joins TRBV9 and TRBJ1-5; D is uncertain. Germline V gene sequence: CDR1 SGDLS, CDR2 YYNGEE. The V and J ends lost 4 bases and 6 bases respectively, with 14 bases between them. This CDR3 has 14 amino acids. The CDR3 spells CASSIGYGSQPQHF. In DNA, the CDR3 is TGTGCCAGCAGCATCGGATACGGGAGTCAGCCCCAGCATTTT.

This rearrangement joins TRBV27 to TRBJ2-3; D gene unclear. V gave up 3 bases and J gave up 0 bases, with 7 bases separating them. The CDR3 sequence is 14 residues long. CDR1 and CDR2 from the germline V gene are MNHEY and SMNVEV (reference sequence). The CDR3 sequence: CASSFGLSTDTQYF. The CDR3, as DNA: TGTGCCAGCAGTTTTGGTCTAAGCACAGATACGCAGTATTTT.

This clone was detected only once. CDR3 loop: CASSIGTGASQPQHF. As DNA, the CDR3 is TGTGCCAGCTCGATCGGGACAGGAGCGAGTCAGCCCCAGCATTTT. J is TRBJ1-5 and V is TRBV18; the match to TRBD1 covers 8 bases. J lost 6 bases, V lost 6 bases, and 10 bases had no gene match. The CDR3 totals 15 residues. Germline V gives CDR1 KGHSH, CDR2 LQKENI. Complete variable domain (other parts from reference TRBV18 and TRBJ1-5): NAGVMQNPRHLVRRRGQEARLRCSPMKGHSHVYWYRQLPEEGLKFMVYLQKENIIDESGMPKERFSAEFPKEGPSILRIQQVVRGDSAAYFCASSIGTGASQPQHFGDGTRLSIL.